This T cell receptor beta chain emerged from a study of vaccination and CD4 T cells after COVID-19. Study results and caveats: Reactive clone data from convalescent patients indicated a median of about 90% appearing only post-vaccination.

As for this clonotype: Antigen unknown.

The V gene lost 9 bases and the J gene lost 7 bases, with 5 bases spanning the gap. The CDR3 totals 9 residues. Per the germline V gene, CDR1 is KGHDR and CDR2 is SFDVKD. Treatment given: approximately 11-day PBMC culture with coronavirus spike peptide pools or control peptides (ViraFEST assay). CD4+ T cells that came from the unexposed donor were collected before the COVID-19 pandemic (2011-2018). By negative selection, CD4+ T cells were isolated once culture had run for under 13 days. With the Oncomine TCR Beta short-read assay, DNA from cultured CD4+ T cells was sequenced. Scientists extracted genomic DNA from CD4+ T cells grown in culture. Each CDR3 protein gets one entry after TCRdb re-called the PCR reads with MiXCR. Among about 6,800 distinct CDR3 sequences listed, just under 35% were seen once.

The J gene is TRBJ2-5, the V gene TRBV24-1; no clear D. The receptor was isolated from a human donor in good health. Sequenced material: CD4+ T cells from blood, cultured in vitro. The CDR3 DNA follows: TGTGCCACCGCTGGGACCCAGTACTTC. It codes for CATAGTQYF.